This TCR beta chain was identified in a study of CXCR3-negative and CXCR3-positive naive CD8 T cells. Looked up from germline, CDR1 is LGHNA and CDR2 is YSLEER. The CDR3 totals 16 residues. The authors prepared UMI-labeled TRB cDNA libraries by 5' RACE. TCRdb reprocessed the 5' RACE reads, keeping one entry per CDR3 protein, no DNA. This table holds around 60,000 distinct CDR3 sequences. The chain carries TRBV4-3 and TRBJ1-2; absent DNA, TCRdb's TRBD1 call cannot be checked. The sequencing input was naive CXCR3- CD8+ T cells from blood. The subset denotes: CD45RO-CCR7+CD27+CD95- naive CD8+ T cells lacking CXCR3 (TNR3-). The clonotype originates from a human donor in good health. Some clones in this sample may be carry-over from other donors' samples. CDR3 sequence reads: CASSQDLSWGDYGYTF.